Following are 15 T cell receptor beta chains from one sample sequenced in a study of identical twins. From the 5' RACE reads, TCRdb called clonotypes with MiXCR, one entry per CDR3 protein. The sample shows a few hundred thousand distinct CDR3 sequences, 12% to 15% of them seen only once. The sample was also linked to a second study, of yellow fever vaccine responses in identical twins.

Material: CD4+ T cells sorted from blood. The receptors shown here come from a woman under 30 in good health.

The J gene is TRBJ2-1, the V gene TRBV29-1, with D possibly TRBD1 on 5 matching bases. From germline, CDR1 is SQVTM and CDR2 ANQGSEA. The germline V and J ends were trimmed by 4 bases and 6 bases, with 13 bases remaining between them. CDR3 length: 13 amino acids. This CDR3 reads CSVGQGKGNEQFF. The CDR3 DNA reads as TGCAGCGTTGGGCAGGGTAAAGGCAATGAGCAGTTCTTC.

The chain links TRBV18 to TRBJ2-7; TRBD1 agrees at 11 bases. CDR1 and CDR2 (germline): KGHSH, LQKENI. The V segment lost 4 bases and the J segment 3 bases; nucleotides outside the gene matches: 2. The CDR3 length is 14 residues. The CDR3 bases are TGTGCCAGCTCACAGGGACAGGGGGACTACGAGCAGTACTTC. It specifies CASSQGQGDYEQYF.

The table lists this clonotype with a few counts. V and J are TRBV12-3 or TRBV12-4 and TRBJ2-2; 7 bases agree with TRBD1. The CDR3 extends over 17 amino acids. V trimming: 7 bases; J trimming: 0 bases; junction bases outside the gene matches: 11. CDR3 protein: CASTLPWDRANTGELFF. Here the CDR3 DNA reads TGTGCCAGCACCCTGCCCTGGGACAGAGCGAACACCGGGGAGCTGTTTTTT.

This clonotype was recorded a few times. The chain joins TRBV7-2 to TRBJ2-1, with 7 bases that match TRBD2. V trimming: 0 bases; J trimming: 9 bases; junction bases outside the gene matches: 2. Germline CDR1 SGHTA, CDR2 FQGNSA. The CDR3 is made up of 13 amino acids. CDR3 DNA: TGTGCCAGCAGCTTAGCGGGGGGGTTTGAGCAGTTCTTC. Translation gives CASSLAGGFEQFF.

V and J are TRBV5-1 and TRBJ2-2; 7 nucleotides line up with TRBD2. There are 17 residues in the CDR3. J lost 2 bases, V lost 4 bases, and 11 bases had no gene match. CDR1 and CDR2 from the germline V gene are SGHRS and YFSETQ. This chain's CDR3 is CASSPGVLAGNTGELFF. In DNA, the CDR3 is TGCGCCAGCAGCCCCGGCGTTTTAGCGGGTAACACCGGGGAGCTGTTTTTT.

The V gene is TRBV5-1, the J gene TRBJ2-1, with TRBD2 identical over 7 bases. The junction had 14 bases not matched to a gene; V was cut back by 4 bases and J by 4 bases. The CDR3 spans 17 residues. The germline V gene encodes CDR1 SGHRS and CDR2 YFSETQ. For the CDR3, the DNA is TGCGCCAGCAGCCGCGCGGGGGTAGAGGGTGGGTACAATGAGCAGTTCTTC. Translation: CASSRAGVEGGYNEQFF.

The chain has TRBV29-1 and TRBJ2-1; the D gene is possibly TRBD1 (7 bases). With 4 bases removed from V and 3 bases from J, the gap between germline ends came to 16 bases. The germline V gene has CDR1 SQVTM and CDR2 ANQGSEA. This CDR3 is built from 15 residues. CDR3 protein: CSVAGVRGVYNEQFF. The CDR3 DNA reads TGCAGCGTTGCCGGGGTCAGGGGGGTCTACAATGAGCAGTTCTTC.

This clonotype was observed a handful of times. The gene calls are TRBV28 and TRBJ2-5; 10 bases map to TRBD2. CDR1 MDHEN and CDR2 SYDVKM come from the germline V gene. J gave up 1 base and V 4 bases, and 3 bases lay outside the gene matches. The CDR3 length is 15 residues. In DNA form, the CDR3 reads TGTGCCAGCAGTTCCACTAGCGGGGCCCAAGAGACCCAGTACTTC. It codes for CASSSTSGAQETQYF.

This clonotype has only a few counts. The chain couples TRBV5-1 to TRBJ2-5, with TRBD2 identical over 8 bases. The length of the CDR3 is 16 residues. The V segment lost 4 bases and the J segment 2 bases; nucleotides outside the gene matches: 10. CDR1 and CDR2 (germline): SGHRS, YFSETQ. CDR3 in amino acids: CASSDVGGGRQETQYF. The CDR3 DNA reads as TGCGCCAGCAGCGACGTCGGCGGGGGGCGGCAAGAGACCCAGTACTTC.

There are a few counts of this clonotype. The chain couples TRBV9 to TRBJ2-3; TRBD1 agrees at 8 bases. CDR3 length equals 17 residues. Germline trimming cut 3 bases from V and 0 bases from J; bases unmatched to any gene: 9. Germline V gene lookup returns CDR1 SGDLS and CDR2 YYNGEE. This chain's CDR3 is CASSAGGQDRSTDTQYF. The CDR3, as DNA: TGTGCCAGCAGCGCAGGGGGACAGGACCGGAGCACAGATACGCAGTATTTT.

This clonotype has a handful of counts. This chain links TRBV12-3 or TRBV12-4 with TRBJ2-5; 8 positions agree with TRBD1. Trimming removed 2 bases from V and 8 bases from J; junction bases left unmatched: 4. This CDR3 region has 13 residues. The CDR3 nucleotides are TGTGCCAGCAGTTTAAAACAGGGGGTAACCCAGTACTTC. It yields the protein CASSLKQGVTQYF.

V gene TRBV12-3 or TRBV12-4 combines with J gene TRBJ1-1; D is perhaps TRBD1 (5 bases). This CDR3 comprises 15 residues. The germline V and J ends were trimmed by 5 bases and 4 bases, with 17 bases remaining between them. The CDR3 DNA reads as TGTGCCAGCAGTCCTTCACGGGGGAGGGTCACTGAAGCTTTCTTT. Its translation: CASSPSRGRVTEAFF.

The gene calls are TRBV7-6 and TRBJ1-4; D is ambiguous. The CDR3 has 15 residues. Trimming cost V 2 bases and J 5 bases, with 12 bases left between them. Germline V gives CDR1 SGHVS, CDR2 FNYEAQ. CDR3 DNA sequence: TGTGCCAGCAGCTTATTGGTCGGGGTCAATGAAAAACTGTTTTTT. It specifies CASSLLVGVNEKLFF.

This clonotype was counted a few times. This rearrangement joins TRBV15 to TRBJ2-2, with TRBD2 identical over 13 bases. The CDR3 contains 18 residues. Trimming cost V 2 bases and J 0 bases; bases outside gene matches: 3. The V gene's germline CDR1 is LNHNV and CDR2 YYDKDF (reference sequence). CDR3 sequence: CATSRPGLAGTNTGELFF. CDR3 coding DNA: TGTGCCACCAGCAGACCGGGACTAGCGGGAACGAACACCGGGGAGCTGTTTTTT.

V is TRBV19 and J is TRBJ2-5; D is undetermined. Germline V gene data show CDR1 as LNHDA and CDR2 as SQIVND (reference sequence). The CDR3 is 12 residues long. V lost 10 bases, J lost 5 bases, and 14 bases lay in between. Here the CDR3 reads CATTAAGETQYF. The CDR3 nucleotides are TGTGCCACCACCGCGGCCGGGGAGACCCAGTACTTC.